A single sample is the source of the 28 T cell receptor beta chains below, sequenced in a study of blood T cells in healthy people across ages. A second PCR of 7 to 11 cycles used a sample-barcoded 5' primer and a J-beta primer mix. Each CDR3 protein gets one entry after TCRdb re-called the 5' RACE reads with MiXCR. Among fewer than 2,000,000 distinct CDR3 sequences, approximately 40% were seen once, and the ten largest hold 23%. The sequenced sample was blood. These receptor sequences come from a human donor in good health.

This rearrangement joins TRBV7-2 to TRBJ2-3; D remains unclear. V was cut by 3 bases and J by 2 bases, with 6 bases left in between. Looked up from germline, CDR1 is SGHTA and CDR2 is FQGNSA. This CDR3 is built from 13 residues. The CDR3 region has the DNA TGTGCCAGCAGCTTCATGCACACAGATACGCAGTATTTT. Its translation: CASSFMHTDTQYF.

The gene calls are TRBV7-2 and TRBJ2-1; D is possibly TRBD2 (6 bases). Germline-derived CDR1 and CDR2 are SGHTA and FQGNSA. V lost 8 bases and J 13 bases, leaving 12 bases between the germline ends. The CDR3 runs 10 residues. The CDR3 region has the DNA TGTGCCAGCTCCCGGGAGACCCAGTTCTTC. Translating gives CASSRETQFF.

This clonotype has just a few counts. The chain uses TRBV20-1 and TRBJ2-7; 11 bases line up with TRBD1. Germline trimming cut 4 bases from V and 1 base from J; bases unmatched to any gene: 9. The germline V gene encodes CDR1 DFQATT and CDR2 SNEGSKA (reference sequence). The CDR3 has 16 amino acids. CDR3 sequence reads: CSATIGTGGGSYEQYF. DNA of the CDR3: TGCAGTGCTACAATTGGGACAGGGGGGGGTTCCTACGAGCAGTACTTC.

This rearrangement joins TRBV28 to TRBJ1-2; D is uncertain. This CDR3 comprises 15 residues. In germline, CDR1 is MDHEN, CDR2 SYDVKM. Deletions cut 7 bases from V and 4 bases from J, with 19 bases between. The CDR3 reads CASTLRWRASYGYTF. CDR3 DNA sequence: TGTGCCAGCACCCTAAGGTGGAGGGCGAGCTATGGCTACACCTTC.

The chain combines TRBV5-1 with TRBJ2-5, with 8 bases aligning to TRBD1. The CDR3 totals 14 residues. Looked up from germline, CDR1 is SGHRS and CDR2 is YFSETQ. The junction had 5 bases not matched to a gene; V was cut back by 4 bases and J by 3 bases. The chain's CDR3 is CASSPWTGKETQYF. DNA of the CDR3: TGCGCCAGCAGCCCCTGGACAGGGAAAGAGACCCAGTACTTC.

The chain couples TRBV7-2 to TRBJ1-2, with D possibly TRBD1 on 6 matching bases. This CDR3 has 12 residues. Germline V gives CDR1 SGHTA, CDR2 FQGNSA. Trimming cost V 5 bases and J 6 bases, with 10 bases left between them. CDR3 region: CASSRGGNGYTF. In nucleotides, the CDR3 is TGTGCCAGCAGCCGAGGGGGGAATGGCTACACCTTC.

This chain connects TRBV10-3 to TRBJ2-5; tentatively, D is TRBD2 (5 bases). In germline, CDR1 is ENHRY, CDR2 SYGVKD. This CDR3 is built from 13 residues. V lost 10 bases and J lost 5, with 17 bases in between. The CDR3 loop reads CASTVTSEETQYF. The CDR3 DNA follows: TGTGCCAGCACAGTAACTAGTGAGGAGACCCAGTACTTC.

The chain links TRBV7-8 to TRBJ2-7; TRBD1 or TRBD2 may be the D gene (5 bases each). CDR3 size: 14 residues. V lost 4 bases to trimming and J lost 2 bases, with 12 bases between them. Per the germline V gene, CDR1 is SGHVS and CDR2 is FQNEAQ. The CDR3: CASSWGSQTYEQYF. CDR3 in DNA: TGTGCCAGCAGCTGGGGGAGCCAGACCTACGAGCAGTACTTC.

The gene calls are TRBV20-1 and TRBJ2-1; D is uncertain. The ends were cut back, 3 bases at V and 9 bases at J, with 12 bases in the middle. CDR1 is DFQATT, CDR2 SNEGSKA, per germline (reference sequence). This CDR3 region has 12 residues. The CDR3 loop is CSASVGLREQFF. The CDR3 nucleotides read TGCAGTGCTAGTGTGGGATTACGTGAGCAGTTCTTC.

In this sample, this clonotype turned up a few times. The CDR3 DNA reads as TGCAGCGTTGATGAGGGGGTTGATGGCTACACCTTC. Protein: CSVDEGVDGYTF. The chain employs TRBV29-1 and TRBJ1-2; weak D call: TRBD1 (6 bases). CDR1 is SQVTM and CDR2 is ANQGSEA in the germline V gene. The CDR3 contains 12 residues. Deletions cut 3 bases from V and 6 bases from J, with 11 bases between.

The CDR3 DNA reads as TGTGCCAGCAGCCTCTACGGCAGGGGGCCTTACAATGAGCAGTTCTTC. Its protein is CASSLYGRGPYNEQFF. The chain links TRBV3-1 to TRBJ2-1; TRBD1 matches 8 bases. CDR1 and CDR2 from the germline V gene are LGHDT and YNNKEL (reference sequence). The CDR3 runs 16 residues. V lost 4 bases and J lost 4; bases outside the gene matches: 9.

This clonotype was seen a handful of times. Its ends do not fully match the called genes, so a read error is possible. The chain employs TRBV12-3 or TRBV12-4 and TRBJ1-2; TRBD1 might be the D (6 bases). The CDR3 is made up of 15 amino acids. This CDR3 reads CAGSPSGQRLGGYTF. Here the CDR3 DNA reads TGTGCCGGCAGTCCTTCGGGACAACGCCTGGGAGGCTACACCTTC.

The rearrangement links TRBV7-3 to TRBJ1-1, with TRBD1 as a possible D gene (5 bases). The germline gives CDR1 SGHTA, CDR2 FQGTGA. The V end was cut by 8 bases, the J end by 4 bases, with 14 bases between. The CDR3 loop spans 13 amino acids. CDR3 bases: TGTGCCAGCTTGGGGGTCGGGGGCACTGAAGCTTTCTTT. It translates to CASLGVGGTEAFF. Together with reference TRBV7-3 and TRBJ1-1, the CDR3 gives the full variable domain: GAGVSQTPSNKVTEKGKYVELRCDPISGHTALYWYRQSLGQGPEFLIYFQGTGAADDSGLPNDRFFAVRPEGSVSTLKIQRTERGDSAVYLCASLGVGGTEAFFGQGTRLTVV.

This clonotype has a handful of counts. The CDR3 DNA follows: TGTGCCAGCGCCTGGAGGGGTGGCTCTGATGAAAAACTGTTTTTT. Its protein is CASAWRGGSDEKLFF. The rearrangement links TRBV9 to TRBJ1-4, with D maybe TRBD1 (5 bases). Trimming removed 7 bases at V and 6 bases at J, with 19 bases between. CDR1 is SGDLS, CDR2 YYNGEE, per germline. The CDR3 runs 15 residues.

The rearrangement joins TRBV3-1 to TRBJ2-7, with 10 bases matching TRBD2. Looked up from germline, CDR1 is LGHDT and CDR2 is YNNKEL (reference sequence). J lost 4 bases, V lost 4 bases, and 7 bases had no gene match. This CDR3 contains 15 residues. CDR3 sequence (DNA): TGTGCCAGCAGCCCCTCCATAGCGGGGGGATACGAGCAGTACTTC. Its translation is CASSPSIAGGYEQYF.

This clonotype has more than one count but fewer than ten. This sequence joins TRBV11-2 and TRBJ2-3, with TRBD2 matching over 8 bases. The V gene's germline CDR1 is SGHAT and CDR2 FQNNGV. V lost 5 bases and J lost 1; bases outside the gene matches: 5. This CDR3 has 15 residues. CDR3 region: CASSQRGGRTDTQYF. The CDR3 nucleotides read TGTGCCAGCAGCCAACGGGGGGGCCGCACAGATACGCAGTATTTT.

The CDR3 sequence: CSARDLGQGAGEQFF. CDR3 nucleotide sequence: TGCAGTGCTAGAGATCTGGGGCAGGGGGCTGGTGAGCAGTTCTTC. The chain carries TRBV20-1 and TRBJ2-1; the match to TRBD1 covers 8 bases. CDR1 is DFQATT and CDR2 is SNEGSKA in the germline V gene (reference sequence). Losses at the gene ends were 0 bases for V and 9 bases for J; bases not matched to a gene: 10. This CDR3 contains 15 residues.

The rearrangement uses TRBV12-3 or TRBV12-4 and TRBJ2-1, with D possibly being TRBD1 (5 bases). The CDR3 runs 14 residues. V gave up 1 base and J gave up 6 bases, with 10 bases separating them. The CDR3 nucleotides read TGTGCCAGCAGTTTAGAGTCTGGGGCCAATGAGCAGTTCTTC. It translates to CASSLESGANEQFF.

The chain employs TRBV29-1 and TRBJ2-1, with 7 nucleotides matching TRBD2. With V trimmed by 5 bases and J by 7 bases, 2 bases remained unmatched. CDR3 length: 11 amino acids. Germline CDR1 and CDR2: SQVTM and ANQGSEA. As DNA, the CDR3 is TGCAGCGTTCGGGGGGATAATGAGCAGTTCTTC. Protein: CSVRGDNEQFF.

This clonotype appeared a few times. The CDR3: CASSLWDSSDDTQYF. The CDR3 DNA reads as TGTGCCAGCAGTTTATGGGACTCTTCTGATGATACGCAGTATTTT. V is TRBV28 and J is TRBJ2-3; tentatively, D is TRBD2 (5 bases). CDR3 length: 15 amino acids. The germline V gene has CDR1 MDHEN and CDR2 SYDVKM. V lost 0 bases to trimming and J lost 6 bases, with 13 bases between them.

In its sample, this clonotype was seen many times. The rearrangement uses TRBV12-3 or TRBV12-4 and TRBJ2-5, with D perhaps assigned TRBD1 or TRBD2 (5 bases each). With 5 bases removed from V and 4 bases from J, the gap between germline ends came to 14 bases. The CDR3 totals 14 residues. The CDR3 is CASSPGRRRETQYF. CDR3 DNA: TGTGCCAGCAGTCCGGGACGTCGTCGAGAGACCCAGTACTTC.

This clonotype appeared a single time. CDR3 sequence reads: CASSPLTGLDTQYF. The CDR3 DNA follows: TGTGCCAGCAGCCCCCTGACAGGTCTAGATACGCAGTATTTT. V and J are TRBV3-1 and TRBJ2-3; maybe TRBD1 (6 bases). V lost 4 bases and J 5 bases, leaving 13 bases between the germline ends. There are 14 residues in the CDR3. Germline V gene data show CDR1 as LGHDT and CDR2 as YNNKEL (reference sequence).

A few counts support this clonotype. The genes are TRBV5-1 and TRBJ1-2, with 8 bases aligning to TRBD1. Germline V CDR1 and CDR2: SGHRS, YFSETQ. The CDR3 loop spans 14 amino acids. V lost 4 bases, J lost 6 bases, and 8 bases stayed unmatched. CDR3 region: CASSGGQVYDGYTF. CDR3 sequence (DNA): TGCGCCAGCAGCGGGGGACAGGTCTACGATGGCTACACCTTC.

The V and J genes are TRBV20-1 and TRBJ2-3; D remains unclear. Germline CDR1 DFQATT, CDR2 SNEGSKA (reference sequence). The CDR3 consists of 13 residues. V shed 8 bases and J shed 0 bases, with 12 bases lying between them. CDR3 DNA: TGCAGTTCTATGCTAGGGAGCACAGATACGCAGTATTTT. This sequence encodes CSSMLGSTDTQYF.

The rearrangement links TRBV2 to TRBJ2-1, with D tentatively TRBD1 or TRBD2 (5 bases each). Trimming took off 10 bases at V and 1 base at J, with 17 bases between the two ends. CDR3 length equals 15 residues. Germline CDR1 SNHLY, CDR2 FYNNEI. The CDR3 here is CAISRGMGSYNEQFF. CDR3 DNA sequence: TGTGCCATTTCGAGGGGTATGGGGTCCTACAATGAGCAGTTCTTC.

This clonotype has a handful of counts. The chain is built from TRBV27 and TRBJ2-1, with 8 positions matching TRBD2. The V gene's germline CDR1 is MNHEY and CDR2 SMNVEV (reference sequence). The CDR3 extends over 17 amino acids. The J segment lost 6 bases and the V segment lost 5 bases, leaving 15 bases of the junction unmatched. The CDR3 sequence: CASSPLLGAGVSNEQFF. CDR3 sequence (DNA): TGTGCCAGCAGTCCCCTTCTGGGAGCGGGGGTCAGCAATGAGCAGTTCTTC.

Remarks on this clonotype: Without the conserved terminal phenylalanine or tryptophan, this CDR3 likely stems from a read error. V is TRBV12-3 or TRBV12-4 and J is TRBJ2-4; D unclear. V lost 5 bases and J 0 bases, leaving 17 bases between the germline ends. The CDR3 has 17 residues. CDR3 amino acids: CASSRGKGSLAKNIQYL. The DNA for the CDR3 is TGTGCCAGCAGTCGCGGCAAGGGTTCTCTAGCCAAAAACATTCAGTACTTA.

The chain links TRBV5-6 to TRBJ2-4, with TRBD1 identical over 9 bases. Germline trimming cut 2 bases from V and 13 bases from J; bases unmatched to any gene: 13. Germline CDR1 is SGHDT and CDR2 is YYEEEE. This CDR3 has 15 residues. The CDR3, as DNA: TGTGCCAGCAGCTTAGGGGGGACAGGGAGCCTTCAGCAGTACTTC. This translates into CASSLGGTGSLQQYF.